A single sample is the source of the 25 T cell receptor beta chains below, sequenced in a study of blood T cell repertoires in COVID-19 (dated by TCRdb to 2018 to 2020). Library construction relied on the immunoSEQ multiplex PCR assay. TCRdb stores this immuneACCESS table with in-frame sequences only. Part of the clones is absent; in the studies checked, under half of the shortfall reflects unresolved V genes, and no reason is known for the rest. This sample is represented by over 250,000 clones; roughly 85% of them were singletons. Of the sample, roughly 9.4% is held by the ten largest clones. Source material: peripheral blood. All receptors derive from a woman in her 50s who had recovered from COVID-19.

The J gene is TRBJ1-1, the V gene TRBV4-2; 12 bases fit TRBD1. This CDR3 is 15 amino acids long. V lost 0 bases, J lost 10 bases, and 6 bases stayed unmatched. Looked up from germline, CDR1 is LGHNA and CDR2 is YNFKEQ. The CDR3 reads CASSQEGDRGRLAFF. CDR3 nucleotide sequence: TGTGCCAGCAGCCAAGAGGGGGACAGGGGGCGTCTAGCTTTCTTT.

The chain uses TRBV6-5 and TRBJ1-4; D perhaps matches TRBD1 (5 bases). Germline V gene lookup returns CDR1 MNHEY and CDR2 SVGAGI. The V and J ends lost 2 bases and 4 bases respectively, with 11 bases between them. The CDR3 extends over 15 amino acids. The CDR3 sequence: CASSYGASVNEKLFF. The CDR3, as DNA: TGTGCCAGCAGTTACGGGGCGTCTGTTAATGAAAAACTGTTTTTT.

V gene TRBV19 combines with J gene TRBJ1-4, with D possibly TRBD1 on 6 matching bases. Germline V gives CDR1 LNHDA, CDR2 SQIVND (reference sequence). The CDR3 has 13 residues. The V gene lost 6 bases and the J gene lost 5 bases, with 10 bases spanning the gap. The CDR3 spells CASRQGTNEKLFF. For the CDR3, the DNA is TGTGCCAGTAGACAGGGTACAAATGAAAAACTGTTTTTT.

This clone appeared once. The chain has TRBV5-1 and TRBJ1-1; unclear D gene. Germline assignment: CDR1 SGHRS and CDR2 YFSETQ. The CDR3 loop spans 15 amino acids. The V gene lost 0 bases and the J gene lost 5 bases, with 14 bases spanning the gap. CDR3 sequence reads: CASSLDVLAGTEAFF. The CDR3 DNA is TGCGCCAGCAGCTTGGACGTTTTGGCCGGGACTGAAGCTTTCTTT.

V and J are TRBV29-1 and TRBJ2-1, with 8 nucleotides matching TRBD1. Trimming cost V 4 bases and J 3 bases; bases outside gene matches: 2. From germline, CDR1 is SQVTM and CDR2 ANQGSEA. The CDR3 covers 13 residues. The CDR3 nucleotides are TGCAGCGTTGCGGGACAGGTCTACAATGAGCAGTTCTTC. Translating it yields CSVAGQVYNEQFF.

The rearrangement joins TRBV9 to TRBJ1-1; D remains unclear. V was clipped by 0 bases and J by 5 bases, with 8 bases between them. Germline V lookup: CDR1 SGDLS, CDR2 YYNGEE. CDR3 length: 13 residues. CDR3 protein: CASSVGSGTEAFF. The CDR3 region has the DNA TGTGCCAGCAGCGTAGGCTCAGGTACTGAAGCTTTCTTT.

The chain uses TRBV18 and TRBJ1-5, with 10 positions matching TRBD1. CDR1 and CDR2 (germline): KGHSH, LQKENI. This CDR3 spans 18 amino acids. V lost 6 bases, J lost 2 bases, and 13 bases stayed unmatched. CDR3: CASSPGQGFERGNQPQHF. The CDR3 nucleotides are TGTGCCAGCTCTCCGGGACAGGGGTTTGAAAGGGGCAATCAGCCCCAGCATTTT. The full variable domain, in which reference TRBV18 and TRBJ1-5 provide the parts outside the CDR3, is NAGVMQNPRHLVRRRGQEARLRCSPMKGHSHVYWYRQLPEEGLKFMVYLQKENIIDESGMPKERFSAEFPKEGPSILRIQQVVRGDSAAYFCASSPGQGFERGNQPQHFGDGTRLSIL.

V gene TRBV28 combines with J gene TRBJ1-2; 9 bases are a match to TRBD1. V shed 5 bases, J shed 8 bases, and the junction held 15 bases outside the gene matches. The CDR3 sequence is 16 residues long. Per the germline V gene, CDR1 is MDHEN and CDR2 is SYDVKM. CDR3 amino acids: CASSPVTGTGRYGYTF. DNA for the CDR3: TGTGCCAGCAGTCCCGTCACCGGGACAGGGCGTTACGGCTACACCTTC.

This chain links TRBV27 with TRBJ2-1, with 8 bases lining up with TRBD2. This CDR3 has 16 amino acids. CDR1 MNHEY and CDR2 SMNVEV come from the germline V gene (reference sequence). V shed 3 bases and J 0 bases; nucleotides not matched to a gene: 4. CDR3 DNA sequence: TGTGCCAGCAGTTTGACGGGAGGGAGCTCCTACAATGAGCAGTTCTTC. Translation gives CASSLTGGSSYNEQFF.

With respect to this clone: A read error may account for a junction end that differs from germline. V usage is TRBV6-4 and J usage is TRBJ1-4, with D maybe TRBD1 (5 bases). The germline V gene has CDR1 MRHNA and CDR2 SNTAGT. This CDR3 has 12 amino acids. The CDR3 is CATWGPNEKLFF. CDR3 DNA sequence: TGTGCCACATGGGGCCCTAATGAGAAACTGTTTTTT.

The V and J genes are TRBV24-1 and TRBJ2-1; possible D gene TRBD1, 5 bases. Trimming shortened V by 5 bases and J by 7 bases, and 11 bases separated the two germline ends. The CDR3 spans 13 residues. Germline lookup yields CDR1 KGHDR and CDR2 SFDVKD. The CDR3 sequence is CATSGPQENEQFF. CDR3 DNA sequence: TGTGCCACCAGTGGGCCACAGGAGAATGAGCAGTTCTTC.

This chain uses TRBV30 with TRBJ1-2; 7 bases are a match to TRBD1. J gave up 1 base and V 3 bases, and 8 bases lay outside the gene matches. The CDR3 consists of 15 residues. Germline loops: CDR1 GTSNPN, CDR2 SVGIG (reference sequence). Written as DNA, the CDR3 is TGTGCCTGGAGACCGGGACAGCTTATTAACTATGGCTACACCTTC. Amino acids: CAWRPGQLINYGYTF.

CDR3 coding DNA: TGTGCCAGCAGCTTGATGGGGTATAGGGGCTATGGCTACACCTTC. Translating gives CASSLMGYRGYGYTF. The rearrangement joins TRBV5-4 to TRBJ1-2, with D perhaps matching TRBD1 (5 bases). The CDR3 runs 15 residues. The germline V gene has CDR1 SGHNT and CDR2 YYREEE (reference sequence). Trimming shortened V by 1 base and J by 4 bases, and 14 bases separated the two germline ends.

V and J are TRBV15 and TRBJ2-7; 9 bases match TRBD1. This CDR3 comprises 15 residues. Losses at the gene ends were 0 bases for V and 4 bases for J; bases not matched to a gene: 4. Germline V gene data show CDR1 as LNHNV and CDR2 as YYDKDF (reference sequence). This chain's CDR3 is CATSRDQGTGYEQYF. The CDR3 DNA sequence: TGTGCCACCAGCAGAGATCAGGGGACAGGGTACGAGCAGTACTTC.

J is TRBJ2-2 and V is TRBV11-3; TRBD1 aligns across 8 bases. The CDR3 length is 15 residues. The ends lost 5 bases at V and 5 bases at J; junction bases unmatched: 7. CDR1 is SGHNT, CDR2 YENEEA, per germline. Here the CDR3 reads CASSQPRGRTGELFF. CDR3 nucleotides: TGTGCCAGCAGCCAACCCAGGGGGCGGACCGGGGAGCTGTTTTTT.

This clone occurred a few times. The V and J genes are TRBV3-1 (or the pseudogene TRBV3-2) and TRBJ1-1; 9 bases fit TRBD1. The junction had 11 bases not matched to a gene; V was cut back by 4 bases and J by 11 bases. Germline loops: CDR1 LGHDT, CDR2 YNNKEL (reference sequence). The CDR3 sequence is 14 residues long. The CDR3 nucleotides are TGTGCCAGCAGCCCCCCCCGACAGGGGGACCAGGCTTTCTTT. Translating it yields CASSPPRQGDQAFF.

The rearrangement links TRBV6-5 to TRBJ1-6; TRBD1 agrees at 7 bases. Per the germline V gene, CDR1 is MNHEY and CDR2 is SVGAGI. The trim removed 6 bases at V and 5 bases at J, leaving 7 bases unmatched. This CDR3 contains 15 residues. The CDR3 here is CASRDTGENNSPLHF. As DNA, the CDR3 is TGTGCCAGCAGGGACACAGGGGAGAATAATTCACCCCTCCACTTT.

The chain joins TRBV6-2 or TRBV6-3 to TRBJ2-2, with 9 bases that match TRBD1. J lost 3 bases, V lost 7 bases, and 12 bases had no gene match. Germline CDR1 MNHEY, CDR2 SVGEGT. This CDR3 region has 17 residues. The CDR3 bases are TGTGCCAGCACCCCCCTTACGGGACAGGGATACACCGGGGAGCTGTTTTTT. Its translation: CASTPLTGQGYTGELFF.

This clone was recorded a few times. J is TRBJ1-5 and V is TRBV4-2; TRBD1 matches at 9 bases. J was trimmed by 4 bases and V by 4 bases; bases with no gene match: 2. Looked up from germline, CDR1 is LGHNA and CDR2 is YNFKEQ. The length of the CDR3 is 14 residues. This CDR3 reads CASSLGQGNQPQHF. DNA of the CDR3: TGTGCCAGCAGCCTAGGACAGGGGAATCAGCCCCAGCATTTT.

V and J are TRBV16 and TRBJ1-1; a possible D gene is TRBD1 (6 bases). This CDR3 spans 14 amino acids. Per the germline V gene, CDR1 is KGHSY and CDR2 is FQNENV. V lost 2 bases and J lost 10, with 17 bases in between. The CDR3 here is CASSQQGSTGRAFF. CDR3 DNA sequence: TGTGCCAGCAGCCAACAGGGGTCGACAGGTAGAGCTTTCTTT.

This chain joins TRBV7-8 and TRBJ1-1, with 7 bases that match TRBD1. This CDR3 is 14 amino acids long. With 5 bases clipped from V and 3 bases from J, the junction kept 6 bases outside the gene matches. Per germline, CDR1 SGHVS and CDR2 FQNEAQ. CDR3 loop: CASSPRRGDTEAFF. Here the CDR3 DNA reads TGTGCCAGCAGCCCTCGCAGGGGGGACACTGAAGCTTTCTTT.

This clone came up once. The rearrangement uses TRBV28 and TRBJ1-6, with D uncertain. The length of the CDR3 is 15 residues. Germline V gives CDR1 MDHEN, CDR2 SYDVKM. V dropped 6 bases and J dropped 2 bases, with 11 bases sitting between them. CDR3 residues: CASRLEGPYNSPLHF. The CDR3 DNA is TGTGCCAGCAGATTAGAGGGCCCCTATAATTCACCCCTCCACTTT.

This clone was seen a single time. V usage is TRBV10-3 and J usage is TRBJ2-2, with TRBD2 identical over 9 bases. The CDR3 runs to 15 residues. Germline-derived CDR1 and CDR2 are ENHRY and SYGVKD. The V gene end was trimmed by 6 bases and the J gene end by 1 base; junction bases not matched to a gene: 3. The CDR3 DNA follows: TGTGCCATCAGATTAGCGGGAGAGAACACCGGGGAGCTGTTTTTT. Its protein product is CAIRLAGENTGELFF.

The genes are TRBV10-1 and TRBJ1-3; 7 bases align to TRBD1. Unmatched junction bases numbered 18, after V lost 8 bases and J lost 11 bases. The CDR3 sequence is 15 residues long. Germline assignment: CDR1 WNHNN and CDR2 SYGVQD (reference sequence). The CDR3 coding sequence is TGCGCCAGCGAGTCCGACAGGGTCATGAAGGCGGCCATATATTTT. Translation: CASESDRVMKAAIYF.

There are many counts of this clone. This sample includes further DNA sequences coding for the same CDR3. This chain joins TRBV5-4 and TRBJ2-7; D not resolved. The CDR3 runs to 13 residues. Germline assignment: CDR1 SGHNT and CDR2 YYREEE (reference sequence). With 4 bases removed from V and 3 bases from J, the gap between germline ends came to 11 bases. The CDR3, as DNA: TGTGCCAGCAGCCCCCCCGGCGGCTACGAGCAGTACTTC. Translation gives CASSPPGGYEQYF.